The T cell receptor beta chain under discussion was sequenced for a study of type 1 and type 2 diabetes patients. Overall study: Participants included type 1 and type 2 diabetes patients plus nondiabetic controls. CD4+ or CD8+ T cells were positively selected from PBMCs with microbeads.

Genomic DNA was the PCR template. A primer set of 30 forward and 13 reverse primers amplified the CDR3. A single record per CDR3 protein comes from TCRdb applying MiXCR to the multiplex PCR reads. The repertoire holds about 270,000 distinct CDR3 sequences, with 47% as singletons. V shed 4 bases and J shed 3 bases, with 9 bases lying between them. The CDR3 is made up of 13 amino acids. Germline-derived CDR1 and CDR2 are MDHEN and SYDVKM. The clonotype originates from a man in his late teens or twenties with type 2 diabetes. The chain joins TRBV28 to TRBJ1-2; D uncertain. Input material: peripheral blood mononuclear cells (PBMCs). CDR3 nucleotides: TGTGCCAGCAGTTCCCCGCCCTACTATGGCTACACCTTC. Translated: CASSSPPYYGYTF.